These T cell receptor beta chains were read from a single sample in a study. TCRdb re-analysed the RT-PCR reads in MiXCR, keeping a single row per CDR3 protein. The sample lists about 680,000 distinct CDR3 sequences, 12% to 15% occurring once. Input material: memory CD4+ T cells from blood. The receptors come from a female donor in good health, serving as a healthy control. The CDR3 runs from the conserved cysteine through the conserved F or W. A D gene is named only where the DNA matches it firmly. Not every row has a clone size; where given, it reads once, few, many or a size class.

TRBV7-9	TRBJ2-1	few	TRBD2	CASSLGPGGGNEQFF	TGTGCCAGCAGCTTAGGTCCAGGCGGGGGCAATGAGCAGTTCTTC
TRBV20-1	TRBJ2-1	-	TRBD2	CSAGDSGRAPEQFF	TGCAGTGCGGGAGATAGCGGGAGAGCGCCTGAGCAGTTCTTC
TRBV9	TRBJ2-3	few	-	CASSSRPLATDTQYF	TGTGCCAGCAGCTCCAGACCCCTAGCGACAGATACGCAGTATTTT
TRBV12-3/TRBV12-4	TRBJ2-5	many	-	CASSLVVGGQYF	TGTGCCAGCAGTTTAGTCGTGGGAGGCCAGTACTTC
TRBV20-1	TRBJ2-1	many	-	CSARNYNEQFF	TGCAGTGCTAGAAACTACAATGAGCAGTTCTTC
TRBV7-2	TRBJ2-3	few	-	CASSLSLGVSGNTQYF	TGTGCCAGCAGCTTATCCTTGGGTGTTAGCGGTAATACGCAGTATTTT
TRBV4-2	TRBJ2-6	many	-	CASSQSSSSGANVLTF	TGTGCCAGCAGCCAAAGTTCTAGCTCTGGGGCCAACGTCCTGACTTTC
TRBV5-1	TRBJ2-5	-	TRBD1	CASSSWTGSDQETKYF	TGCGCCAGCAGCTCTTGGACAGGGAGTGATCAAGAGACCAAGTACTTC
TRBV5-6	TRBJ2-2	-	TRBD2	CASSLIAGATGELFF	TGTGCCAGCAGTCTAATAGCGGGAGCTACCGGGGAGCTGTTTTTT
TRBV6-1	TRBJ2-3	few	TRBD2	CASSLRTSLGDTQYF	TGTGCCAGCAGTCTACGGACTAGCCTTGGAGATACGCAGTATTTT
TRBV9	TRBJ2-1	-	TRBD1	CASSVETGTYLRNEQFF	TGTGCCAGCAGCGTAGAGACAGGGACCTACTTACGCAATGAGCAGTTCTTC
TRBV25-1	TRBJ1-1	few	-	CASSDPGEGTEAFF	TGTGCCAGCAGTGACCCCGGGGAGGGCACTGAAGCTTTCTTT
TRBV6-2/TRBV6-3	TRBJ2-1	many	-	CASVTNNEQFF	TGTGCCAGCGTAACAAACAATGAGCAGTTCTTC
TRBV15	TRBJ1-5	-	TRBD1	CATGLNRGPINQPQHF	TGTGCCACCGGTCTGAACAGGGGCCCTATTAATCAGCCCCAGCATTTT
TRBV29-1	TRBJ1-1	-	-	CSVSGGWGMNTEAFF	TGCAGCGTTAGTGGCGGGTGGGGAATGAACACTGAAGCTTTCTTT
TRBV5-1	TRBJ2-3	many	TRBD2	CASSFLLLAGDGDTQYF	TGCGCCAGCAGCTTCTTATTGCTAGCGGGAGATGGCGATACGCAGTATTTT
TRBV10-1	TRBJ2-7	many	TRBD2	CASSPTSGEQYF	TGCGCCAGCAGCCCGACTAGCGGCGAGCAGTACTTC
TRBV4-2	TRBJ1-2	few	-	CASSQDVLGARTGYTF	TGTGCCAGCAGCCAAGATGTTTTAGGGGCCCGTACTGGCTACACCTTC
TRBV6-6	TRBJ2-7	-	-	CASSYSGGGAETYEQYF	TGTGCCAGCAGTTACTCGGGGGGGGGGGCTGAAACCTACGAGCAGTACTTC
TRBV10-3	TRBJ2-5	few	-	CAISAQETQYF	TGTGCCATCAGTGCTCAGGAGACCCAGTACTTC